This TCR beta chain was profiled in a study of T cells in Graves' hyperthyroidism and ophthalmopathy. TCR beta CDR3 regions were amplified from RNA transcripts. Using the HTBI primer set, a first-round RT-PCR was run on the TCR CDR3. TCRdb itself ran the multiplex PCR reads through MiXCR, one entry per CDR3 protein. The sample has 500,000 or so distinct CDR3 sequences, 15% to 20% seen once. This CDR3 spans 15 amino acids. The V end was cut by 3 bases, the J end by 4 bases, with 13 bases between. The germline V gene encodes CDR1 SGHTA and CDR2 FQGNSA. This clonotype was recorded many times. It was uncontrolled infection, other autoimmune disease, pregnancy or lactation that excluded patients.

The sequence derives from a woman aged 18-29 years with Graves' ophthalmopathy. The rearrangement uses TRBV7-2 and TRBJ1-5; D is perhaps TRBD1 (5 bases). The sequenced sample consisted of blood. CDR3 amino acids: CASSFESSGNQPQHF. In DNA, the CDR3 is TGTGCCAGCAGCTTCGAATCTTCAGGGAATCAGCCCCAGCATTTT. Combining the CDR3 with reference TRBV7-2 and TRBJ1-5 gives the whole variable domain GAGVSQSPSNKVTEKGKDVELRCDPISGHTALYWYRQSLGQGLEFLIYFQGNSAPDKSGLPSDRFSAERTGGSVSTLTIQRTQQEDSAVYLCASSFESSGNQPQHFGDGTRLSIL.